This T cell receptor (beta chain) was sequenced for a study of CD8+CD57+ T cells in acquired aplastic anemia. On the study more broadly: Sorted CD4+ and CD8+ cells gave a mean 3.2 ug DNA, range about 0.2 to 27.4 ug.

The sequenced patients had an expansion of CD8+CD57+ cells seen by flow cytometry. Every patient had severe acquired aplastic anemia. Genomic DNA templated the TCR beta VDJ and CDR3 profiling. Each CDR3 protein gets one entry after TCRdb re-called the reads with MiXCR. The sample has around 150,000 distinct CDR3 sequences, about 64% seen once. The specimen sequenced was sorted CD4+, CD8+, or CD8+CD57+ T cells (not recorded which) from PBMCs. The receptor was isolated from a human donor with aplastic anemia.

This CDR3 is CSARAPSIMNTEAFF. CDR3 in DNA: TGCAGTGCTAGGGCACCCTCTATCATGAACACTGAAGCTTTCTTT. The genes are TRBV20-1 and TRBJ1-1, with D unclear. CDR1 and CDR2 (germline): DFQATT, SNEGSKA (reference sequence). Deletions cut 3 bases from V and 0 bases from J, with 14 bases between. The CDR3 length is 15 residues.